A selection of T cell receptor beta chains follows, all from one sample in a study of T cells in Graves' hyperthyroidism and ophthalmopathy. One entry per CDR3 protein results from TCRdb running MiXCR on the multiplex PCR reads. The sample gives about 590,000 distinct CDR3 sequences, 12% to 15% of which show up once; about 7% is in the top ten. The sample was blood. The receptors here all came from a woman aged 18-30 years with Graves' ophthalmopathy. CDR3s include the opening cysteine and the closing phenylalanine or tryptophan. The order of the fields is V gene, CDR3 protein.

>TRBV28
CARGLAGGTETQYF
>TRBV24-1
CATRGPSSYEQYF
>TRBV6-1
CASKGSGANVLTF
>TRBV6-2/TRBV6-3
CASSYGGGEAFF
>TRBV2
CASSRGDFLGTDTQYF
>TRBV5-1
CASSLEGLTNRGSYNEQFF
>TRBV11-3
CASSLGGQLSYNEQFF
>TRBV28
CASSLSSVRVGELFF
>TRBV20-1
CSAHSPGLNTEAFF
>TRBV6-5
CASSYSGQGAYEQYF
>TRBV28
CASSDGQGNTGELFF
>TRBV30
CAWSRRDLGYTF
>TRBV28
CASTRTVLPYEQYF
>TRBV7-2
CASSSSTGELFF
>TRBV28
CASSLIGLVLFF
>TRBV5-1
CASSSPTDGYTF
>TRBV19
CASSISGLVTEAFF
>TRBV30
CAWRLGSQGTNTEAFF
>TRBV20-1
CSAPTPGDYGYTF
>TRBV24-1
CATSDFQGQPGRQAPHNQPQHF